This TCR beta chain is from a study of shared clonotypes between healthy human individuals (dated by TCRdb to the early 2020s). Study-wide context: Two women and a few men aged 18 to 49 years were included in the cohort. Per donor, three plates each were used for CD4 naive and CD4 memory, two for CD8 naive, and one for CD8 memory. Leukapheresis yielded between about 0.94 and 9 billion PBMCs per donor. Libraries were prepared and TCR repertoires were sequenced by different laboratories using diverse techniques, in order to increase sequencing depth and limit assay-specific biases. To estimate repertoire size and how much clonotypes are shared between individuals, the study performed deep sequencing of blood TCR repertoires from a handful of healthy adults. What the study reported, not specific to this receptor: Based on pairwise subsampling, the degree of clonotype sharing among donors was expected to be affected by sequencing depth. The small number of donors limited the genetic and exposure-history diversity represented. Estimated clonotype richness was generally larger for naive than for memory subsets. Across several donors, approximately 4.9% of naive CD4, approximately 3.5% of naive CD8, around 2.5% of memory CD4, and approximately 0.4% of memory CD8 clonotypes were shared. Even with the large sequencing depth, rarefaction of the sorted-subset datasets indicated that sequencing was incomplete. Clonotypes shared by all four sorted-subset donors showed higher generation probabilities than non-shared clonotypes. Only blood was sampled, and tissue TCR repertoires likely differ from those in blood.

TCR CDR3 regions were amplified from genomic DNA by multiplex PCR using the deep immunoSEQ assay. Genomic DNA extracted from each cell subset was distributed evenly over all wells of several immunoSEQ 96-well plates, and each plate served as one replicate. For sorted subsets, 150 to 250 ng of genomic DNA, equivalent to about 30,000 T cell genomes, went into each replicate PCR. Purified libraries were measured with a Qubit 3.0 fluorometer, size-checked on a Bioanalyzer 2100, and measured again with the KAPA Library Quantification kit. A separate single-read 150-cycle Illumina NextSeq 550 flow cell was used to sequence each immunoSEQ 96-well plate. The authors processed their data as follows. The immunoSEQ output contained only junctional sequences without quality scores, so filtering could not match that applied to full-length reads. To assign V/J genes and CDR3, sequences were annotated against IMGT germline references using PyIR, a Python wrapper for IgBLAST v1.9. Reads were filtered out if the reads had weak V/J assignments (E-value above 1e-6), no CDR3, stop codons, out-of-frame junctions, or ambiguous translated residues. V3J clonotypes were defined by identical inferred V gene, J gene, and CDR3 amino acid sequence. To compute the percentage overlap between repertoires, the number of shared unique clonotypes was divided by the size of the smaller repertoire. Repertoire richness was assessed with RTK rarefaction, the Chao1 estimator, and Recon v2.1 estimates of unobserved clonotypes. OLGA was used to compute generation probabilities for all TCRbeta clonotypes that the gDNA method yielded from a handful of donors. The source is immuneACCESS, and TCRdb retained only in-frame sequences with V and J called. Part of the clones is not carried over; for the studies checked, unresolved V genes explain less than half of this, and the remainder is unexplained. V, J and clone size are those of that table, while D and trimming were read from the DNA. Across this sample there are about 820,000 clones, with 80% to 95% seen only once. Together, the top ten hold 24% of the sample.

CD8 naive samples were CD45RO-negative cells positively selected for CCR7, giving a CD45RA+CCR7+ population that excluded TemRA cells. The donors were healthy, HIV-negative adults who had no recently reported acute infections or vaccinations. Every donor was a Caucasian adult residing in Nashville, Tennessee, USA. Blood was collected by leukapheresis, and PBMCs were isolated by Ficoll-Histopaque density gradient centrifugation and then cryopreserved in liquid nitrogen vapor phase. Purity and quantity of every magnetically sorted T cell population were checked by analytical flow cytometry. Genomic DNA was isolated from each sorted fraction and quantified by UV absorbance on a Nanodrop 2000c. In the germline V gene, CDR1 corresponds to SGHTA and CDR2 to FQGTGA. The CDR3 runs 14 residues from the cysteine to the phenylalanine. Only the CDR3 portion is preserved as DNA: 42 bases, with reading frame beginning at the first base. Trimming takes 5 bases off V and 0 bases off J; junction bases not matched to a gene: 1.

A remark on this clone: This receptor's antigen is unknown. No qualities accompany the bases; no much larger clone lies one base away.

The chain links TRBV7-3 with TRBJ2-5; TRBD2 aligns with 9 central bases. This clonotype was obtained from a young man in good health. Sequencing input: naive CD8+ T cells sorted from blood. According to the study, the label for this sample's cell subset or site signals: CD45RA+CCR7+. The DNA is as follows: TGTGCCAGCAGCCTAGCGGGGAACCAAGAGACCCAGTACTTC. Protein translation: CASSLAGNQETQYF.